The source of this TCR beta chain is a study of patients and donors after allogeneic stem cell transplantation. TCRdb re-called the RT-PCR reads through MiXCR, storing one row per CDR3 protein. In the table there are roughly 140,000 distinct CDR3 sequences, about two fifths of which are singletons. This TCR was sampled from a human donor who was either an allogeneic HSCT recipient or a stem cell or donor lymphocyte infusion donor (not recorded which). It is not recorded whose cells these are; they may come from a transplant donor. The material sequenced was blood, either unsorted or a sorted T cell fraction (not recorded which).

The CDR3 protein is CASSFGGLNEKLFF. The CDR3 DNA follows: TGTGCCAGCAGTTTCGGGGGACTAAATGAAAAACTGTTTTTT. The V and J genes are TRBV27 and TRBJ1-4; D may be TRBD1 (5 bases). CDR1 is MNHEY and CDR2 is SMNVEV in the germline V gene (reference sequence). The CDR3 consists of 14 residues. V was trimmed by 3 bases and J by 5 bases, leaving 10 bases between them.